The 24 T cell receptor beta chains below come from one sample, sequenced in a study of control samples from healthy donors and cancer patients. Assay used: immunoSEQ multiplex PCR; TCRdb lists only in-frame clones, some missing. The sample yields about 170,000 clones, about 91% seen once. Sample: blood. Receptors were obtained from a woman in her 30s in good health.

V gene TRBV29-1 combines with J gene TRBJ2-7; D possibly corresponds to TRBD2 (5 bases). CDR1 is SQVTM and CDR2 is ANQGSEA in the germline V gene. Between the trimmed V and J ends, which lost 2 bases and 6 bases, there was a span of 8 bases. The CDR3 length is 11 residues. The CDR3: CSVESGFEQYF. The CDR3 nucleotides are TGCAGCGTTGAATCGGGGTTCGAGCAGTACTTC.

The CDR3, as DNA: TGTGCCAGCACGACCCTCTGGCGGGGGTCCGGTAACTATGGCTACACCTTC. It specifies CASTTLWRGSGNYGYTF. The chain recombines TRBV19 with TRBJ1-2; a possible D gene is TRBD1 (5 bases). Trimming left V 9 bases short and J 1 base short, with 24 bases between. Germline CDR1 LNHDA, CDR2 SQIVND (reference sequence). The CDR3 covers 17 residues. Supplemented by reference TRBV19 and TRBJ1-2, the full variable domain reads DGGITQSPKYLFRKEGQNVTLSCEQNLNHDAMYWYRQDPGQGLRLIYYSQIVNDFQKGDIAEGYSVSREKKESFPLTVTSAQKNPTAFYLCASTTLWRGSGNYGYTFGSGTRLTVV.

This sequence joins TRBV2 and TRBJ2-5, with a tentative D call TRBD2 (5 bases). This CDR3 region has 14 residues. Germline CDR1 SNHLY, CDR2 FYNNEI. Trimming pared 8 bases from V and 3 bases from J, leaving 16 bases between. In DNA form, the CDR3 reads TGTGCCAGCGGGCGTGCAGCGGCTAAAGAGACCCAGTACTTC. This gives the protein CASGRAAAKETQYF.

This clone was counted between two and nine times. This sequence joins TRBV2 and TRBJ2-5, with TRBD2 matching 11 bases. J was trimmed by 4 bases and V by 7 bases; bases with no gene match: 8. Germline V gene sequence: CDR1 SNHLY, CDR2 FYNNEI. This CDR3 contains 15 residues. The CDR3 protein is CASNSGLAARETQYF. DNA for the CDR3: TGTGCCAGCAACTCGGGACTAGCGGCAAGAGAGACCCAGTACTTC.

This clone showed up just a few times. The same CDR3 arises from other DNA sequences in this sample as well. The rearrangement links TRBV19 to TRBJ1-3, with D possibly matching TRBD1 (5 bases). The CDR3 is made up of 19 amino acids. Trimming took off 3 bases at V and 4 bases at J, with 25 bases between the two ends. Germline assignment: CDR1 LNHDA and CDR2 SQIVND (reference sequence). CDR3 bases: TGTGCCAGTAGTATCGAAGCAGGGCCGCTCGTCGGCCGCGGAAACACCATATATTTT. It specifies CASSIEAGPLVGRGNTIYF.

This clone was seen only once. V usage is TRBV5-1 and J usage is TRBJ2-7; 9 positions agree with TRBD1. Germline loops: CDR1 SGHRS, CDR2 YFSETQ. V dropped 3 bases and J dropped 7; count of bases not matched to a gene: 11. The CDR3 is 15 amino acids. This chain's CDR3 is CASSSPGTGFGEQYF. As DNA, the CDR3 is TGCGCCAGCAGCTCCCCGGGGACAGGGTTCGGGGAGCAGTACTTC.

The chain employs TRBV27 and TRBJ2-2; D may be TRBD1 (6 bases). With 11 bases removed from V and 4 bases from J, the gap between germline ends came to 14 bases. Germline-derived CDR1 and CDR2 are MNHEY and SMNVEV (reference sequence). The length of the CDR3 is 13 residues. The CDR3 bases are TGTGCCGTTAAAACAGGGCCCACCGGGGAGCTGTTTTTT. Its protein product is CAVKTGPTGELFF.

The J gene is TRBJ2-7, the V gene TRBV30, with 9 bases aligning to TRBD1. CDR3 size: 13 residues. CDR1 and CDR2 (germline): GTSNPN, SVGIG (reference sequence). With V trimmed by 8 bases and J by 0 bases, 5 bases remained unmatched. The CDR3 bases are TGTGCCGCCGGGACAGGGAGCTCCTACGAGCAGTACGTC. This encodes CAAGTGSSYEQYV.

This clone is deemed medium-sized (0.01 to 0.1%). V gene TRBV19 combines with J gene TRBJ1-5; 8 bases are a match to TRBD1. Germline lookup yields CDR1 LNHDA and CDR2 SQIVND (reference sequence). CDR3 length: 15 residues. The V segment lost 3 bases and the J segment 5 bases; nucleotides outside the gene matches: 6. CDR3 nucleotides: TGTGCCAGTAGTATCCAGGGGGCCTCGTATCAGCCCCAGCATTTT. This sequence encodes CASSIQGASYQPQHF.

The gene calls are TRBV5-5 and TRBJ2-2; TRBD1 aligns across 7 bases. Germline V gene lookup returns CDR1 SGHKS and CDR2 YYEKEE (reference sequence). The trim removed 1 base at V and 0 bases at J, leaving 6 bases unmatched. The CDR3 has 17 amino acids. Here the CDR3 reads CASSLTAGTANTGELFF. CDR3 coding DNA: TGTGCCAGCAGCTTGACCGCCGGGACAGCGAACACCGGGGAGCTGTTTTTT.

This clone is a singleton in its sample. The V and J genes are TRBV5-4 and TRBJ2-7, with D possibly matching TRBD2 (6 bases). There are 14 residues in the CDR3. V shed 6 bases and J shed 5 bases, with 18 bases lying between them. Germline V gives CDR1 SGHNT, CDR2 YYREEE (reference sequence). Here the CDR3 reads CASTLVWGVHEQYF. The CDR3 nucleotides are TGTGCCAGCACCCTGGTGTGGGGGGTACACGAGCAGTACTTC. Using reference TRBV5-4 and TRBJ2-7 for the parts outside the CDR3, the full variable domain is ETGVTQSPTHLIKTRGQQVTLRCSSQSGHNTVSWYQQALGQGPQFIFQYYREEENGRGNFPPRFSGLQFPNYSSELNVNALELDDSALYLCASTLVWGVHEQYFGPGTRLTVT.

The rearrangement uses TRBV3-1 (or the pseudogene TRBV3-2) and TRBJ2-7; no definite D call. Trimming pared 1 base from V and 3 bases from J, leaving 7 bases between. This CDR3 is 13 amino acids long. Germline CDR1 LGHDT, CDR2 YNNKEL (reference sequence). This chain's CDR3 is CASSQGLDYEQYF. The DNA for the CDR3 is TGTGCCAGCAGCCAAGGGTTGGACTACGAGCAGTACTTC.

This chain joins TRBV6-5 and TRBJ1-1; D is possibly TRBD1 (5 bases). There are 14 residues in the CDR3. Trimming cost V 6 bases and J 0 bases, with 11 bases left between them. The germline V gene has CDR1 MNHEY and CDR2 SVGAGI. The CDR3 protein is CASSPDTLNTEAFF. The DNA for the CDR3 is TGTGCCAGCAGCCCGGACACCCTGAACACTGAAGCTTTCTTT.

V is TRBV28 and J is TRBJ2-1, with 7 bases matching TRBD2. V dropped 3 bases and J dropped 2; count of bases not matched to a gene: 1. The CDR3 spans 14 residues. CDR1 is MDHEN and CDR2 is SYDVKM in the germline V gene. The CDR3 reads CASSLGGTYNEQFF. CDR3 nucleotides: TGTGCCAGCAGTTTGGGGGGGACCTACAATGAGCAGTTCTTC.

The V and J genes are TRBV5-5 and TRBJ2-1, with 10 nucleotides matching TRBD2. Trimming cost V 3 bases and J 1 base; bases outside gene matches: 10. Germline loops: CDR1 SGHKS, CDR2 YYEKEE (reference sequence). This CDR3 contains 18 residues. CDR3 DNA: TGTGCCAGCAGCTCACAAGGTGGACTAGCGGCATCCTACAATGAGCAGTTCTTC. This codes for CASSSQGGLAASYNEQFF.

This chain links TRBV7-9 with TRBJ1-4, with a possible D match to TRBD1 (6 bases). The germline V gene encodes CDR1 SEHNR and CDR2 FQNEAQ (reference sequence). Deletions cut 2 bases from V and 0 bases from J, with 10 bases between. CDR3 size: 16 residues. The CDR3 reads CASSLYSGATNEKLFF. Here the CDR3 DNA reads TGTGCCAGCAGCTTATATTCAGGGGCAACTAATGAAAAACTGTTTTTT.

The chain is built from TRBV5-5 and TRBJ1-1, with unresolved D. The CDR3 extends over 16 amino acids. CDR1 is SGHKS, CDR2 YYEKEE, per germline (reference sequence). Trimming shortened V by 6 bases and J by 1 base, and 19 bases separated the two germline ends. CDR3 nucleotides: TGTGCCAGCACCGATTCCCCCCGGGAGGGGAACACTGAAGCTTTCTTT. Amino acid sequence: CASTDSPREGNTEAFF.

This CDR3 is CASKNWTSDKDIAYTGELFF. As DNA, the CDR3 is TGTGCCAGCAAAAATTGGACTAGCGACAAAGATATAGCGTACACCGGGGAGCTGTTTTTT. The V and J genes are TRBV19 and TRBJ2-2; 9 nucleotides agree with TRBD2. Germline V CDR1 and CDR2: LNHDA, SQIVND (reference sequence). There are 20 residues in the CDR3. V lost 9 bases to trimming and J lost 3 bases; unmatched junction nucleotides: 23.

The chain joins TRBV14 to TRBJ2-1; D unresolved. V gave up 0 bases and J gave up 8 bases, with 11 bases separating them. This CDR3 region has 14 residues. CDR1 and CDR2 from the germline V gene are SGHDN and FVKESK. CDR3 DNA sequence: TGTGCCAGCAGCCAAGATCTGGGCCCGTATGAGCAGTTCTTC. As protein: CASSQDLGPYEQFF.

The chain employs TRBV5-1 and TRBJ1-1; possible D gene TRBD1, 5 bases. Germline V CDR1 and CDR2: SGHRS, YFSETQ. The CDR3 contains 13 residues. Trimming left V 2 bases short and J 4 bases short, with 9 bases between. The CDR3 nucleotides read TGCGCCAGCAGCTTCCGGAGGGGCACTGAAGCTTTCTTT. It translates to CASSFRRGTEAFF.

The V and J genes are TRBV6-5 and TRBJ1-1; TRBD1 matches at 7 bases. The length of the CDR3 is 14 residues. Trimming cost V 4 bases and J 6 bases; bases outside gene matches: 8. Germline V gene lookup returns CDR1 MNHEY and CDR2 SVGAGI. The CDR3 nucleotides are TGTGCCAGCAGTTCCCGGGACAGAGGCGCTGAAGCTTTCTTT. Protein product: CASSSRDRGAEAFF.

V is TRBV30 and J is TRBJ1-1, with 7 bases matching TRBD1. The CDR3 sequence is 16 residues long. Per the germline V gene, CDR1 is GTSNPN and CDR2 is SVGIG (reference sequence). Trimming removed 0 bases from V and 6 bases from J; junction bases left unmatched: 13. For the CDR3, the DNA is TGTGCCTGGAGTGTAAAACGGGGTAGGGGGCGAGCTGAAGCTTTCTTT. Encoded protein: CAWSVKRGRGRAEAFF.

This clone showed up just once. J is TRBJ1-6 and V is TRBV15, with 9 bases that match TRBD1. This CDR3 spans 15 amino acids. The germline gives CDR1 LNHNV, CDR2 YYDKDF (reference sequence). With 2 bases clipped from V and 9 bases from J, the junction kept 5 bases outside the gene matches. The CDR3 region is CATSRSGQGRSPLHF. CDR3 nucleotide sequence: TGTGCCACCAGCAGATCAGGACAGGGGCGTTCACCCCTCCACTTT.

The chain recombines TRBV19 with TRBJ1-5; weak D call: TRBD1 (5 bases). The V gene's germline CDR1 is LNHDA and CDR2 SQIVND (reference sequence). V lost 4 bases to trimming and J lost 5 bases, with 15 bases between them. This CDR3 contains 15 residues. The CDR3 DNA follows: TGTGCCAGTAGTAGAAAGACAGTACTTCATCAGCCCCAGCATTTT. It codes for CASSRKTVLHQPQHF.